The rows below give T cell receptor beta chains drawn from one sample of a study of blood T cell repertoires in COVID-19. Produced via immunoSEQ multiplex PCR; TCRdb's table is partial and in-frame only. The table has 150,000 to 200,000 clones, approximately 86% seen once. The source material was peripheral blood. The source of these receptors is a man in his sixties with acute or convalescent COVID-19. Each CDR3 is given with its conserved first and last residue. D genes are given only for firm matches. For some rows the clone size is stated as once, few or many, or as a class when expanded; others skip it.

TGTGCCAGCAGCCAAATAGACAGCTACGAGCAGTACTTC,CASSQIDSYEQYF,TRBV3-1/TRBV3-2,TRBJ2-7,.,.
TGTGCCAGCAGTGACAACCCCTACCCCACAGATACGCAGTATTTT,CASSDNPYPTDTQYF,TRBV6-4,TRBJ2-3,.,once
TGTGCCAGCAGCGATCCAGGGGCCGCCTATGGCTACACCTTC,CASSDPGAAYGYTF,TRBV25-1,TRBJ1-2,.,.
TGTGCCAGCAGCCGAGCTGGCGGGGCTAAATCAGATACGCAGTATTTT,CASSRAGGAKSDTQYF,TRBV7-3,TRBJ2-3,.,.
TGTGCCAGCAGACCTCATGGGACAGGGCGTGAAAAACTGTTTTTT,CASRPHGTGREKLFF,TRBV6-5,TRBJ1-4,TRBD1,.
TGTGCCAGCAGCCCCCCCGGTCGGACTGACACCGGGGAGCTGTTTTTT,CASSPPGRTDTGELFF,TRBV7-9,TRBJ2-2,.,.
TGTGCCAGCAGCCAATACCGGGTGAACGAGCAGTACTTC,CASSQYRVNEQYF,TRBV16,TRBJ2-7,.,.
TGTGCCAGCAGCTTAGCGCCGAGCTACACTGAAGCTTTCTTT,CASSLAPSYTEAFF,TRBV7-8,TRBJ1-1,.,.
TGTGCCAGCAGCTTACAGGGGGCGGGCACCGGGGAGCTGTTTTTT,CASSLQGAGTGELFF,TRBV7-2,TRBJ2-2,TRBD1,.
TGTGCCAGCAGTCGGGGACAGAGGACTGGTAATGAAAAACTGTTTTTT,CASSRGQRTGNEKLFF,TRBV27,TRBJ1-4,TRBD1,.
TGTGCCAGCAGCCGAGGTAGCGGGGGAGAGGAGGAGCAGTACTTC,CASSRGSGGEEEQYF,TRBV4-2,TRBJ2-7,TRBD2,.
TGTGCCAGCAGGCCCCCGACAGACACTGAAGCTTTCTTT,CASRPPTDTEAFF,TRBV6-5,TRBJ1-1,.,.
TGTGCCTGGAGTGGGGCTAGCGGGAGCTTAGATACGCAGTATTTT,CAWSGASGSLDTQYF,TRBV30,TRBJ2-3,TRBD2,.
TGTGCCAGCAGTTCGACAGGGAACTCCTACAATGAGCAGTTCTTC,CASSSTGNSYNEQFF,TRBV7-3,TRBJ2-1,TRBD1,once
TGTGCCAGCAGGCCGAGGACAGAAAGCTATGGCTACACCTTC,CASRPRTESYGYTF,TRBV6-1,TRBJ1-2,.,few
TGTGCCAGCTCACCGGGGCTTAATCAGCCCCAGCATTTT,CASSPGLNQPQHF,TRBV18,TRBJ1-5,.,.